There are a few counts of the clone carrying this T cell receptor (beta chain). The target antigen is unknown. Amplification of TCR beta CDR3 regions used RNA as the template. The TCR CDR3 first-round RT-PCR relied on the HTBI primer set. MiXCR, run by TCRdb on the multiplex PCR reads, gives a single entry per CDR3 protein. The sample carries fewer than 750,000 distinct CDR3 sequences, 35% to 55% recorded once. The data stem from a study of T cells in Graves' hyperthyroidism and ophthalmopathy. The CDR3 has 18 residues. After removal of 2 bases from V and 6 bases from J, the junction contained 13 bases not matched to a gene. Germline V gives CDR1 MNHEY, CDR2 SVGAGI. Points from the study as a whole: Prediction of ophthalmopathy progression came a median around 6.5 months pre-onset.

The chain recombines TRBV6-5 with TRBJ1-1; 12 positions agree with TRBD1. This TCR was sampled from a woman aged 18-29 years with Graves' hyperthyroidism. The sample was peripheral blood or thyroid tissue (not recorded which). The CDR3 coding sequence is TGTGCCAGCAGTTACGGACTCCGGGACAGGGGGCTCGTCGCTGAAGCTTTCTTT. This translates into CASSYGLRDRGLVAEAFF.